The next 29 T cell receptor beta chains were all read from a single sample in a study of cytomegalovirus exposure and HLA in healthy donors. Primers: 60 Vbeta forward and 13 Jbeta reverse. TCRdb's table, derived via immunoSEQ multiplex PCR, lists solely in-frame clones and lacks some. In the table there are approximately 150,000 clones, about 80% of which are singletons. Input material: PBMCs. Every receptor here comes from a female donor in good health and CMV-seronegative.

The rearrangement joins TRBV7-3 to TRBJ2-1, with 8 positions matching TRBD1. Germline-derived CDR1 and CDR2 are SGHTA and FQGTGA. Trimming removed 4 bases from V and 11 bases from J; junction bases left unmatched: 7. CDR3 size: 13 residues. CDR3 in amino acids: CASSSVQGEKQFF. The CDR3 bases are TGTGCCAGCAGCTCTGTACAGGGGGAAAAGCAGTTCTTC.

This chain connects TRBV5-1 to TRBJ1-1, with unresolved D. Trimming stripped 4 bases from V and 4 bases from J, with 17 bases between. The CDR3 loop spans 15 amino acids. Germline values: CDR1 SGHRS, CDR2 YFSETQ. CDR3 in DNA: TGCGCCAGCAGCCCCGGTGCCGGACGGGGCACTGAAGCTTTCTTT. This translates into CASSPGAGRGTEAFF.

The CDR3 sequence is CASSQGGGLNTGELFF. Here the CDR3 DNA reads TGCGCCAGCAGCCAAGGTGGCGGGTTGAACACCGGGGAGCTGTTTTTT. The genes are TRBV4-3 and TRBJ2-2; D might be TRBD2 (5 bases). The CDR3 contains 16 residues. With 1 base removed from V and 1 base from J, the gap between germline ends came to 10 bases. Germline V gene sequence: CDR1 LGHNA, CDR2 YSLEER.

CDR3 bases: TGTGCCACCACCCCGGGGAGTGGTCCGGGTAATGAGCAGTTCTTC. This gives the protein CATTPGSGPGNEQFF. The rearrangement links TRBV5-4 to TRBJ2-1; maybe TRBD2 (5 bases). V was shortened by 9 bases and J by 7 bases, with 23 bases between the two germline ends. CDR1 and CDR2 (germline): SGHNT, YYREEE (reference sequence). The CDR3 has 15 amino acids.

J is TRBJ1-1 and V is TRBV30; no clear D. The CDR3 length is 13 residues. Germline loops: CDR1 GTSNPN, CDR2 SVGIG (reference sequence). V lost 2 bases and J lost 0, with 7 bases in between. The CDR3 protein is CAWSYKMNTEAFF. The CDR3 nucleotides read TGTGCCTGGAGTTACAAAATGAACACTGAAGCTTTCTTT.

This clone turned up a few times. The V and J genes are TRBV18 and TRBJ1-1; a possible D gene is TRBD1 (6 bases). V lost 0 bases to trimming and J lost 6 bases, with 17 bases between them. Germline CDR1 reads KGHSH; CDR2 reads LQKENI. The CDR3 contains 16 residues. Written as DNA, the CDR3 is TGTGCCAGCTCACCACCGCAGGCCAGGGGTCGATCTGAAGCTTTCTTT. It specifies CASSPPQARGRSEAFF.

This chain links TRBV7-2 with TRBJ1-2, with TRBD1 matching over 7 bases. Per germline, CDR1 SGHTA and CDR2 FQGNSA. This CDR3 contains 19 residues. The V and J ends lost 5 bases and 3 bases, in that order; junction bases with no gene match: 21. The CDR3 region has the DNA TGTGCCAGCAGCCCTGACCCCGAGGGGGCGACGGCTAAGGACTATGGCTACACCTTC. This codes for CASSPDPEGATAKDYGYTF.

This clone turned up a few times. The V call is TRBV28, the J call TRBJ1-5; 9 nucleotides align to TRBD1. Germline V gives CDR1 MDHEN, CDR2 SYDVKM. Trimming at V came to 7 bases and at J to 7 bases, leaving 8 bases not matched to a gene. The CDR3 is made up of 14 amino acids. CDR3 protein: CASTQGATRQPQHF. The CDR3 DNA reads as TGTGCCAGCACACAGGGGGCGACGCGGCAGCCCCAGCATTTT.

This chain uses TRBV6-5 with TRBJ2-7, with D unresolved. Trimming stripped 5 bases from V and 1 base from J, with 12 bases between. CDR3 size: 14 residues. The germline CDR1 and CDR2 sequences are MNHEY and SVGAGI. CDR3 coding DNA: TGTGCCAGCAGTACCATCACACCTTCCTACGAGCAGTACTTC. The encoded protein is CASSTITPSYEQYF.

The table lists this clone with a few counts. J is TRBJ2-6 and V is TRBV2; 7 bases agree with TRBD1. V lost 10 bases, J lost 0 bases, and 6 bases stayed unmatched. The CDR3 has 15 amino acids. Germline V gene lookup returns CDR1 SNHLY and CDR2 FYNNEI. In DNA form, the CDR3 reads TGTGCCAAAAGGGACAGAGACTCTGGGGCCAACGTCCTGACTTTC. It yields the protein CAKRDRDSGANVLTF.

The rearrangement uses TRBV10-3 and TRBJ2-2, with 8 bases matching TRBD2. V was pared by 4 bases and J by 4 bases, with 8 bases of the junction left unmatched. The CDR3 is 16 amino acids. Per germline, CDR1 ENHRY and CDR2 SYGVKD. CDR3 in DNA: TGTGCCATCAGTGTTAGAGCGGGAGTGGTCACCGGGGAGCTGTTTTTT. Its protein product is CAISVRAGVVTGELFF.

This clone was detected only once. The chain carries TRBV5-1 and TRBJ1-2; possible D gene TRBD1, 5 bases. Germline loops: CDR1 SGHRS, CDR2 YFSETQ. The CDR3 length is 14 residues. V was trimmed by 4 bases and J by 0 bases, leaving 10 bases between them. The DNA for the CDR3 is TGCGCCAGCAGCCCGACAGTAGCTAACTATGGCTACACCTTC. Protein: CASSPTVANYGYTF.

The chain is built from TRBV19 and TRBJ2-5; 12 nucleotides align to TRBD2. The junction had 5 bases not matched to a gene; V was cut back by 6 bases and J by 3 bases. Germline V gene sequence: CDR1 LNHDA, CDR2 SQIVND (reference sequence). There are 15 residues in the CDR3. The CDR3 DNA follows: TGTGCCAGTAGACTAGCGGGGGGCGACGAAGAGACCCAGTACTTC. As protein: CASRLAGGDEETQYF.

The J gene is TRBJ2-5, the V gene TRBV4-2, with 9 bases lining up with TRBD2. The CDR3 spans 16 residues. V shed 1 base, J shed 5 bases, and the junction held 8 bases outside the gene matches. Looked up from germline, CDR1 is LGHNA and CDR2 is YNFKEQ. The CDR3: CASSQVEAGGLETQYF. Written as DNA, the CDR3 is TGTGCCAGCAGCCAAGTGGAAGCGGGGGGCCTGGAGACCCAGTACTTC.

The chain combines TRBV7-8 with TRBJ1-5; D may be TRBD1 (5 bases). V was cut by 2 bases and J by 6 bases, with 11 bases left in between. CDR3 size: 14 residues. CDR1 and CDR2 (germline): SGHVS, FQNEAQ. The CDR3, as DNA: TGTGCCAGCAGCTTAATACGGACAACTCAGCCCCAGCATTTT. Protein product: CASSLIRTTQPQHF.

The gene calls are TRBV30 and TRBJ1-1; possibly TRBD1 for D (5 bases). Trimming pared 2 bases from V and 1 base from J, leaving 11 bases between. The germline V gene encodes CDR1 GTSNPN and CDR2 SVGIG (reference sequence). The CDR3 is made up of 14 amino acids. The CDR3 region is CAWSRGGGNTEAFF. CDR3 nucleotide sequence: TGTGCCTGGAGTAGGGGAGGAGGGAACACTGAAGCTTTCTTT.

The rearrangement uses TRBV6-1 and TRBJ1-3, with a possible D match to TRBD1 (6 bases). V was shortened by 3 bases and J by 4 bases, with 16 bases between the two germline ends. Germline CDR1 is MNHNS and CDR2 is SASEGT. This CDR3 is 16 amino acids long. CDR3 residues: CASSDPSQGTGNTIYF. The CDR3, as DNA: TGTGCCAGCAGTGACCCCTCACAGGGAACGGGAAACACCATATATTTT.

The sample holds one count of this clone. This sequence joins TRBV5-4 and TRBJ1-2; D may be TRBD1 (6 bases). Germline-derived CDR1 and CDR2 are SGHNT and YYREEE (reference sequence). This CDR3 region has 14 residues. The V end lost 0 bases, the J end lost 5 bases, and 11 bases lay between the germline ends. For the CDR3, the DNA is TGTGCCAGCAGCTTGGGGGCAGGGGATTATGGCTACACCTTC. It yields the protein CASSLGAGDYGYTF.

The chain recombines TRBV5-1 with TRBJ2-1; a weak D match, TRBD2 (6 bases). CDR1 and CDR2 (germline): SGHRS, YFSETQ. This CDR3 spans 16 amino acids. V lost 4 bases and J 4 bases, leaving 18 bases between the germline ends. The CDR3, as DNA: TGCGCCAGCAGCCCCGCGGGGCAGCGGGTATACAATGAGCAGTTCTTC. Protein product: CASSPAGQRVYNEQFF.

The J gene is TRBJ2-1, the V gene TRBV9; 7 bases agree with TRBD2. CDR3 length: 15 amino acids. Trimming at V came to 0 bases and at J to 3 bases, leaving 3 bases not matched to a gene. From germline, CDR1 is SGDLS and CDR2 YYNGEE. Here the CDR3 reads CASSVGSGGYNEQFF. CDR3 in DNA: TGTGCCAGCAGCGTAGGATCGGGGGGCTACAATGAGCAGTTCTTC.

This clone was seen a handful of times. The rearrangement links TRBV19 to TRBJ2-5; tentatively, D is TRBD1 (5 bases). Germline lookup yields CDR1 LNHDA and CDR2 SQIVND (reference sequence). There are 13 residues in the CDR3. V lost 1 base and J lost 5, with 8 bases in between. DNA of the CDR3: TGTGCCAGTAGTATAGTGAAGGGGGAGACCCAGTACTTC. This codes for CASSIVKGETQYF.

The rearrangement uses TRBV11-1 and TRBJ2-6; D perhaps matches TRBD2 (5 bases). Germline CDR1 is SGHAT and CDR2 is FQDESV (reference sequence). The CDR3 spans 15 residues. The V gene lost 3 bases and the J gene lost 4 bases, with 10 bases spanning the gap. CDR3: CASSFGGSGANVLTF. CDR3 coding DNA: TGTGCCAGCAGCTTTGGAGGATCGGGGGCCAACGTCCTGACTTTC.

V is TRBV28 and J is TRBJ2-7; 7 bases map to TRBD1. CDR1 is MDHEN and CDR2 is SYDVKM in the germline V gene. The CDR3 has 13 residues. The ends lost 7 bases at V and 0 bases at J; junction bases unmatched: 3. CDR3 in amino acids: CASTGQASYEQYF. For the CDR3, the DNA is TGTGCCAGCACTGGACAGGCCTCCTACGAGCAGTACTTC.

This clone turned up a few times. V and J are TRBV5-1 and TRBJ2-1; tentatively, D is TRBD2 (6 bases). The germline gives CDR1 SGHRS, CDR2 YFSETQ. The CDR3 extends over 14 amino acids. Trimming removed 5 bases from V and 3 bases from J, with 12 bases in between. The CDR3 loop reads CASSQGLSYNEQFF. The CDR3 coding sequence is TGCGCCAGCAGTCAGGGACTTAGCTACAATGAGCAGTTCTTC.

The chain combines TRBV5-4 with TRBJ1-2; 7 bases match TRBD1. V was pared by 2 bases and J by 5 bases, with 3 bases of the junction left unmatched. The CDR3 extends over 13 amino acids. CDR1 is SGHNT and CDR2 is YYREEE in the germline V gene (reference sequence). Written as DNA, the CDR3 is TGTGCCAGCAGCTTTACAGGGGATTATGGCTACACCTTC. This translates into CASSFTGDYGYTF.

This rearrangement joins TRBV10-3 to TRBJ1-1; D is possibly TRBD1 (6 bases). Trimming took off 6 bases at V and 0 bases at J, with 14 bases between the two ends. Germline V gives CDR1 ENHRY, CDR2 SYGVKD. The length of the CDR3 is 15 residues. The CDR3 is CAIRPRGALNTEAFF. The CDR3 DNA is TGTGCCATCAGGCCCCGGGGGGCATTGAACACTGAAGCTTTCTTT.

Points on this clone: Relative to the germline gene, one junction end is altered; a read error may explain this. The chain employs TRBV5-8 and TRBJ2-1; D possibly corresponds to TRBD2 (5 bases). Germline CDR1 and CDR2: SGHTS and YDEGEE. The CDR3 runs to 13 residues. This CDR3 reads CASSKTRDLEQLF. DNA for the CDR3: TGTGCCAGCAGCAAAACTAGGGATCTTGAGCAGCTCTTC.

The rearrangement uses TRBV9 and TRBJ2-1; 14 bases agree with TRBD2. The CDR3 length is 16 residues. V trimming: 4 bases; J trimming: 8 bases; junction bases outside the gene matches: 8. Per germline, CDR1 SGDLS and CDR2 YYNGEE. CDR3 in DNA: TGTGCCAGCAGCTTTAGACTAGCGGGGGGGCCTTATGAGCAGTTCTTC. It codes for CASSFRLAGGPYEQFF. The full variable domain, with the rest looked up from reference TRBV9 and TRBJ2-1, is DSGVTQTPKHLITATGQRVTLRCSPRSGDLSVYWYQQSLDQGLQFLIQYYNGEERAKGNILERFSAQQFPDLHSELNLSSLELGDSALYFCASSFRLAGGPYEQFFGPGTRLTVL.

The chain is built from TRBV5-1 and TRBJ2-5; 10 bases agree with TRBD1. V shed 2 bases, J shed 4 bases, and the junction held 5 bases outside the gene matches. CDR1 is SGHRS, CDR2 YFSETQ, per germline. The CDR3 consists of 15 residues. The CDR3 DNA follows: TGCGCCAGCAGCTTCGACAGGGGGCTACGAGAGACCCAGTACTTC. Protein sequence: CASSFDRGLRETQYF.